Presented here are 2 T cell receptor beta chains from one specimen sequenced in a study of T cells in Graves' hyperthyroidism and ophthalmopathy. Template material for amplifying TCR beta CDR3 regions consisted of RNA transcripts. Researchers ran a first-round RT-PCR on the TCR CDR3 using the HTBI primer set. Each CDR3 protein is one row after TCRdb ran MiXCR on the multiplex PCR reads. This table has approximately 30,000 distinct CDR3 sequences, around half appearing once. Sequencing input: blood. The receptor source for this set is a woman aged 40 to 50 with Graves' ophthalmopathy.

The rearrangement uses TRBV25-1 and TRBJ2-1, with 15 bases lining up with TRBD2. Germline loops: CDR1 MGHDK, CDR2 SYGVNS. The CDR3 consists of 17 residues. Trimming removed 5 bases from V and 5 bases from J; junction bases left unmatched: 7. The CDR3 DNA reads TGTGCCAGCAGTCAGGGACTAGCGGGAGGATCCCACAATGAGCAGTTCTTC. Encoded protein: CASSQGLAGGSHNEQFF.

This clonotype was observed at least ten times. The chain links TRBV19 to TRBJ2-7; tentatively, D is TRBD2 (6 bases). The germline gives CDR1 LNHDA, CDR2 SQIVND (reference sequence). This CDR3 spans 16 amino acids. V lost 6 bases and J lost 3, with 21 bases in between. CDR3 nucleotide sequence: TGTGCCAGTAGCCGTCGAGGGGACTCGAATAGCTACGAGCAGTACTTC. Its translation is CASSRRGDSNSYEQYF.